Sequencing of this TCR beta chain was carried out in a study of CD8+ T cells in alopecia areata. The wider study: Twice a day, 5 to 10 mg of oral tofacitinib was administered to treated patients.

Study-level points and caveats: Clonality in lesional scalp, especially alopecia totalis/universalis, exceeded that of normal scalp. With tofacitinib ongoing, many expanded lesional clones persisted in both scalp and blood.

Treatment here: oral pan-JAK inhibitor, 5-10 mg twice daily. On this clone itself: Its matching antigen is unknown.

RNA extraction and reverse transcription yielded cDNA as sequencing template. Sequencing used immunoSEQ multiplex PCR; TCRdb keeps in-frame clones, though not all of them. The sample includes 100,000 to 120,000 clones, around 54% of them seen just once. Germline values: CDR1 SQVTM, CDR2 ANQGSEA. This CDR3 contains 13 residues. The TCR originated in a human donor with alopecia areata. The chain has TRBV29-1 and TRBJ2-2; D not resolved. Sequences were derived from CD4+ T cells sorted from blood, sampled at week 24, from a patient treated with tofacitinib. The CDR3, as DNA: TGCTCCACCGTTGACACGAACACCGGGGAGCTGTTTTTT. Amino acids: CSTVDTNTGELFF.